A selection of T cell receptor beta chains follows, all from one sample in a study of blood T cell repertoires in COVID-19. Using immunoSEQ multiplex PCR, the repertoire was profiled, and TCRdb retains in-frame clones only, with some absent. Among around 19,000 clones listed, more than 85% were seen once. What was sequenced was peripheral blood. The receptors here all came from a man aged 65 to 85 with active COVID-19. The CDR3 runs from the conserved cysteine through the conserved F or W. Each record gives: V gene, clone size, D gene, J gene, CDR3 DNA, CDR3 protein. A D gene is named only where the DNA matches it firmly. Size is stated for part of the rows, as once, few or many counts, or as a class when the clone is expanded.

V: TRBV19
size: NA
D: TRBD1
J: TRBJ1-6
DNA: TGTGCCAGCAGAGTCAGGGGGACCTATAATTCACCCCTCCACTTT
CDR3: CASRVRGTYNSPLHF

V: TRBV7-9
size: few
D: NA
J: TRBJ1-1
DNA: TGTGCCAGCATCGATCGAGGGAGTGACGACACTGAAGCTTTCTTT
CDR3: CASIDRGSDDTEAFF

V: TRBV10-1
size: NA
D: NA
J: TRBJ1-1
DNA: TGCGCCAGCAGTGCGTACGCTGAGGATGAAGCTTTCTTT
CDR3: CASSAYAEDEAFF

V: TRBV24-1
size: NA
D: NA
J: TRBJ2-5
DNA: TGTGCCACCAGTGATTTAGGGGGAGTTGGGGAGACCCAGTACTTC
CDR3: CATSDLGGVGETQYF

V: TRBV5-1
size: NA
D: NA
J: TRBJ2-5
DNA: TGCGCCAGCAGCTTGAAGGGGGAAGAGACCCAGTACTTC
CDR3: CASSLKGEETQYF

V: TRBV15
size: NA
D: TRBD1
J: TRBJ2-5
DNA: TGTGCCACCAGCAGACCGGGACAGGGGTCTGAGACCCAGTACTTC
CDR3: CATSRPGQGSETQYF

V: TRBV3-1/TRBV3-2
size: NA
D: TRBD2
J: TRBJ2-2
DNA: TGTGCCAGCAGCCGAGCGGGACCAAACACCGGGGAGCTGTTTTTT
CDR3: CASSRAGPNTGELFF

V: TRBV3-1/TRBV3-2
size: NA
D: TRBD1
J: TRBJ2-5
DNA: TGTGCCAGCAATTCCGGGACAGGGTTTGGAGAGACCCAGTACTTC
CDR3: CASNSGTGFGETQYF

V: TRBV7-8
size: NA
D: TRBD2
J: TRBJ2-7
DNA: TGTGCCAGCAGCTTAGGACTAGCGGCCACCTACGAGCAGTACTTC
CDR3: CASSLGLAATYEQYF

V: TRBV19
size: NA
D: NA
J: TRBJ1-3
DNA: TGTGCCAGTAGTATACGTGGAAACACCATATATTTT
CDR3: CASSIRGNTIYF

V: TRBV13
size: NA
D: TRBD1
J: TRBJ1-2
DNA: TGTGCCAGCAGCCAAGGACAGGGGGGCGCTTTCTGGGCTGGCTACACCTTC
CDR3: CASSQGQGGAFWAGYTF

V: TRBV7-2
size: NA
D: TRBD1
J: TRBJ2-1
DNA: TGTGCCAGCACCTATGACAGGGCCTACAATGAGCAGTTCTTC
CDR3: CASTYDRAYNEQFF

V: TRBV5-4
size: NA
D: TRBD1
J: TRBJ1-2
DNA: TGTGCCAGCAGCATAGACAGGGGCGGCTACACCTTC
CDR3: CASSIDRGGYTF

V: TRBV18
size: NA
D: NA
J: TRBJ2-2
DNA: TGTGCCAGCTCGCAAGCTACAGGGAAAACCGGGGAGCTGTTTTTT
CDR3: CASSQATGKTGELFF

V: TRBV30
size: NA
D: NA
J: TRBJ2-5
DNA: TGTGCCTGGAGTTCAGAGGGCGTGGGGTTGGAGACCCAGTACTTC
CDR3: CAWSSEGVGLETQYF

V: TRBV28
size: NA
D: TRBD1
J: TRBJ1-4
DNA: TGTGCCAGCAGTCCTACAGGGGGCGTTAATGAAAAACTGTTTTTT
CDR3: CASSPTGGVNEKLFF

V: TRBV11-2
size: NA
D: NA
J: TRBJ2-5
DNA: TGTGCCAGCAGCTTAGCCAGGGGACCACAAGAGACCCAGTACTTC
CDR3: CASSLARGPQETQYF

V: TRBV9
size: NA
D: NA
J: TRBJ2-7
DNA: TGTGCCAGCAGCGTAGATGGGACGGGAGCCTACGAGCAGTACTTC
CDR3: CASSVDGTGAYEQYF

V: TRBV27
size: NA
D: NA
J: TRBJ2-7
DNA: TGTGCCAGCAGTTTTAGGCGGGGTAGCTCCTACGAGCAGTACTTC
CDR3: CASSFRRGSSYEQYF

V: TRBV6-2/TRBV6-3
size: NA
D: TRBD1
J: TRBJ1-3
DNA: TGTGCCAGCAGCTTTGGACAGGCGAGCTCTGGAAACACCATATATTTT
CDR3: CASSFGQASSGNTIYF

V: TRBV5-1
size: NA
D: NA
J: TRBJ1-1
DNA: TGCGCCAGCAGCTTAGTCCAGGGAAGCACTGAAGCTTTCTTT
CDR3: CASSLVQGSTEAFF

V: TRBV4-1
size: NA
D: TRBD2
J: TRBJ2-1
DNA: TGCGCCAGCAGCCAACCCCGCGGGAGGGACGAGCAGTTCTTC
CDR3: CASSQPRGRDEQFF